One sample yielded the 21 T cell receptor beta chains listed below, sequenced in a study of beta chain features in type 1 diabetes. Study findings and constraints: All four CD4+ subsets from Type 1 diabetes patients carried moderately but significantly shorter TCRB CDR3s.

The antigens of these receptors remain unknown. Reverse transcription of all isolated RNA meant that expressed TCRB transcripts were sequenced. Sequencing was performed with immunoSEQ multiplex PCR; in TCRdb, only in-frame clones are kept and a portion is missing. The sample has 150,000 to 190,000 clones; over 9% are singletons. Sequenced sample: central memory CD4+ T cells from blood. These TCRs come from a man aged 25 to 45 with type 1 diabetes.

This chain joins TRBV5-1 and TRBJ2-7, with 11 bases matching TRBD1. Germline lookup yields CDR1 SGHRS and CDR2 YFSETQ. The CDR3 loop spans 15 amino acids. Germline trimming cut 4 bases from V and 4 bases from J; bases unmatched to any gene: 7. CDR3 loop: CASSVGTGGMYEQYF. CDR3 coding DNA: TGCGCCAGCAGCGTCGGGACAGGGGGTATGTACGAGCAGTACTTC.

The chain is built from TRBV19 and TRBJ1-2; no definite D call. Between the trimmed V and J ends, which lost 1 base and 1 base, there was a span of 7 bases. The CDR3 spans 14 residues. Germline CDR1 is LNHDA and CDR2 is SQIVND (reference sequence). In nucleotides, the CDR3 is TGTGCCAGTAGTATAGCAGGCCTTAACTATGGCTACACCTTC. Its translation: CASSIAGLNYGYTF.

DNA of the CDR3: TGTGCCAGCAGCTTACAGGGAGGGTCCTACGAGCAGTACTTC. This sequence encodes CASSLQGGSYEQYF. This chain joins TRBV7-3 and TRBJ2-7; 7 bases are a match to TRBD2. From germline, CDR1 is SGHTA and CDR2 FQGTGA. V was pared by 2 bases and J by 1 base, with 2 bases of the junction left unmatched. This CDR3 region has 14 residues. The full variable domain, rest sourced from reference TRBV7-3 and TRBJ2-7, is GAGVSQTPSNKVTEKGKYVELRCDPISGHTALYWYRQSLGQGPEFLIYFQGTGAADDSGLPNDRFFAVRPEGSVSTLKIQRTERGDSAVYLCASSLQGGSYEQYFGPGTRLTVT.

This clone came up a few times. The chain combines TRBV30 with TRBJ1-1; 7 nucleotides match TRBD1. The CDR3 spans 15 residues. J lost 8 bases, V lost 5 bases, and 17 bases had no gene match. Germline V gene data show CDR1 as GTSNPN and CDR2 as SVGIG (reference sequence). The CDR3 loop is CAWGGSGQWDQEAFF. In nucleotides, the CDR3 is TGTGCCTGGGGGGGCTCGGGACAGTGGGATCAAGAAGCTTTCTTT.

The rearrangement uses TRBV11-2 and TRBJ1-1, with 7 bases aligning to TRBD1. This CDR3 has 14 amino acids. V dropped 5 bases and J dropped 4; count of bases not matched to a gene: 7. The germline CDR1 and CDR2 sequences are SGHAT and FQNNGV. The CDR3 region is CASSLDRDGTEAFF. The CDR3 nucleotides are TGTGCCAGCAGCCTCGACAGGGATGGCACTGAAGCTTTCTTT.

This clone was observed a handful of times. The V gene is TRBV6-1, the J gene TRBJ1-2, with D possibly being TRBD1 (6 bases). The CDR3 is 13 amino acids. V gave up 5 bases and J gave up 4 bases, with 11 bases separating them. CDR1 and CDR2 from the germline V gene are MNHNS and SASEGT. The CDR3 DNA is TGTGCCAGCAGTAGTGACAGGATCTATGGCTACACCTTC. This codes for CASSSDRIYGYTF.

This clone was counted between two and nine times. The chain carries TRBV6-4 and TRBJ2-1, with 7 nucleotides matching TRBD2. The ends lost 6 bases at V and 4 bases at J; junction bases unmatched: 12. The length of the CDR3 is 16 residues. Germline V gene data show CDR1 as MRHNA and CDR2 as SNTAGT. The CDR3 DNA is TGTGCCAGCAGCGTAAACAGCGGGATGTCTTACAATGAGCAGTTCTTC. Protein sequence: CASSVNSGMSYNEQFF.

This clone was found a few times. The V and J genes are TRBV7-9 and TRBJ1-1; TRBD1 matches at 12 bases. Germline V gene lookup returns CDR1 SEHNR and CDR2 FQNEAQ (reference sequence). J gave up 3 bases and V 3 bases, and 5 bases lay outside the gene matches. The CDR3 consists of 16 residues. The CDR3 sequence: CASSFRGQGADTEAFF. DNA of the CDR3: TGTGCCAGCAGCTTTCGGGGACAGGGGGCGGACACTGAAGCTTTCTTT.

There are a few counts of this clone. This chain uses TRBV5-1 with TRBJ2-3; TRBD2 might be the D (6 bases). The CDR3 sequence is 16 residues long. Between the trimmed V and J ends, which lost 0 bases and 4 bases, there was a span of 15 bases. In germline, CDR1 is SGHRS, CDR2 YFSETQ. In nucleotides, the CDR3 is TGCGCCAGCAGCTTGGGGGTCTTGGGAGGTCCAGATACGCAGTATTTT. This sequence encodes CASSLGVLGGPDTQYF.

The J gene is TRBJ2-7, the V gene TRBV2; 9 positions match TRBD1. Germline V gene sequence: CDR1 SNHLY, CDR2 FYNNEI. This CDR3 is 15 amino acids long. J gave up 5 bases and V 6 bases, and 11 bases lay outside the gene matches. The CDR3 DNA reads as TGTGCCAGCAGGAGAAACCGGGACAGGGAGGACGAGCAGTACTTC. Protein product: CASRRNRDREDEQYF.

This chain links TRBV11-2 with TRBJ2-3, with unresolved D. CDR3 size: 15 residues. Trimming removed 5 bases from V and 2 bases from J, with 14 bases in between. Germline V lookup: CDR1 SGHAT, CDR2 FQNNGV. CDR3 amino acids: CASSPKQRITDTQYF. In nucleotides, the CDR3 is TGTGCCAGCAGCCCGAAACAGAGAATCACAGATACGCAGTATTTT.

The chain carries TRBV5-4 and TRBJ2-5, with TRBD2 matching 12 bases. Losses at the gene ends were 3 bases for V and 4 bases for J; bases not matched to a gene: 1. Germline CDR1 reads SGHNT; CDR2 reads YYREEE (reference sequence). The CDR3 has 14 residues. DNA of the CDR3: TGTGCCAGCAGCTGGGGACTAGCGGGAGAGACCCAGTACTTC. Its translation: CASSWGLAGETQYF.

This clone has more than one count but fewer than ten. A junction boundary mismatches the germline segment, possibly from a read error. The rearrangement joins TRBV7-6 to TRBJ2-7; TRBD1 is a possible D gene (6 bases). The germline gives CDR1 SGHVS, CDR2 FNYEAQ. This CDR3 comprises 13 residues. The CDR3 DNA reads TGTGCCAGCAGCCGCGGACAGTCCTCCGAGCAGTACTTC. Translation gives CASSRGQSSEQYF. The variable domain in full, with the rest retrieved from reference TRBV7-6 and TRBJ2-7, is GAGVSQSPRYKVTKRGQDVALRCDPISGHVSLYWYRQALGQGPEFLTYFNYEAQQDKSGLPNDRFSAERPEGSISTLTIQRTEQRDSAMYRCASSRGQSSEQYFGPGTRLTVT.

This clone occurred a few times. This chain links TRBV10-3 with TRBJ1-1; TRBD1 matches 7 bases. From germline, CDR1 is ENHRY and CDR2 SYGVKD. The V gene end was trimmed by 10 bases and the J gene end by 8 bases; junction bases not matched to a gene: 7. The CDR3 runs 11 residues. The CDR3: CASIGQAEAFF. As DNA, the CDR3 is TGTGCCAGCATAGGACAGGCAGAAGCTTTCTTT.

The chain is built from TRBV2 and TRBJ2-1; 10 bases align to TRBD2. Germline V gene lookup returns CDR1 SNHLY and CDR2 FYNNEI. This CDR3 is built from 15 residues. The trim removed 3 bases at V and 6 bases at J, leaving 5 bases unmatched. The DNA of the CDR3 is TGTGCCAGCAGTGAGTTTAGCGGGAGGATCAATGAGCAGTTCTTC. Its translation is CASSEFSGRINEQFF.

This clone was seen a few times. This sequence joins TRBV4-3 and TRBJ2-5; D ambiguous. V lost 0 bases, J lost 7 bases, and 15 bases lay in between. The CDR3 runs to 15 residues. Per germline, CDR1 LGHNA and CDR2 YSLEER. The CDR3 loop reads CASSQERYPGVTQYF. In DNA, the CDR3 is TGCGCCAGCAGCCAAGAAAGGTACCCCGGAGTGACCCAGTACTTC.

In its sample, this clone was seen a few times. The chain uses TRBV18 and TRBJ1-1, with unresolved D. CDR3 size: 15 residues. V lost 8 bases, J lost 0 bases, and 16 bases lay in between. In germline, CDR1 is KGHSH, CDR2 LQKENI. This chain's CDR3 is CASNLWAYMNTEAFF. The CDR3 DNA reads as TGTGCCAGCAACTTGTGGGCCTACATGAACACTGAAGCTTTCTTT.

The chain uses TRBV7-9 and TRBJ1-2; 7 bases agree with TRBD1. Looked up from germline, CDR1 is SEHNR and CDR2 is FQNEAQ (reference sequence). V shed 1 base and J 8 bases; nucleotides not matched to a gene: 7. This CDR3 contains 14 residues. CDR3 DNA: TGTGCCAGCAGCTTAGACAGGGGCGGCGGAGGCTACACCTTC. This translates into CASSLDRGGGGYTF.

This chain joins TRBV19 and TRBJ2-1, with 8 bases that match TRBD2. The length of the CDR3 is 16 residues. V gave up 4 bases and J gave up 10 bases; unmatched junction bases: 15. Per germline, CDR1 LNHDA and CDR2 SQIVND (reference sequence). The CDR3 DNA sequence: TGTGCCAGTAGTAAGTCCCTAGCGGGCCTTTTCAAGGAGCAGTTCTTC. It translates to CASSKSLAGLFKEQFF.

This clone came up many times. This chain connects TRBV11-2 to TRBJ2-7; D call uncertain. This CDR3 contains 14 residues. V was pared by 1 base and J by 0 bases, with 7 bases between. Germline V gene sequence: CDR1 SGHAT, CDR2 FQNNGV. The CDR3 loop reads CASSLGRLSYEQYF. The CDR3 coding sequence is TGTGCCAGCAGCTTAGGTCGACTCTCCTACGAGCAGTACTTC.

The chain uses TRBV28 and TRBJ1-5, with D maybe TRBD1 (6 bases). The germline CDR1 and CDR2 sequences are MDHEN and SYDVKM. V was trimmed by 9 bases and J by 11 bases, leaving 20 bases between them. This CDR3 comprises 13 residues. CDR3 in amino acids: CASRAQGLEAQHF. CDR3 DNA: TGTGCCAGTAGGGCTCAGGGGTTGGAGGCCCAGCATTTT.